This T cell receptor (beta chain) came from a study of beta chain features in type 1 diabetes. Study results and caveats: A PCR bias possibly favoring shorter templates would apply equally to patients and controls.

All of the isolated RNA was reverse transcribed, so expressed TCRB transcripts were sequenced. Libraries were prepared by immunoSEQ multiplex PCR; TCRdb keeps only in-frame clonotypes and omits some of them. Among hundreds of thousands of clones listed, around 16% were seen once. The germline CDR1 and CDR2 sequences are LNHDA and SQIVND (reference sequence). The V end was cut by 6 bases, the J end by 9 bases, with 21 bases between. The CDR3 extends over 15 amino acids. This clone was recorded a few times. Its matching antigen is unknown. Populations isolated by sorting all had purity greater than 95%. The clonotype was recovered from a man aged 18 to 35 in good health. The chain joins TRBV19 to TRBJ2-1; D unresolved. Specimen: naive CD4+ T cells from blood. Written as DNA, the CDR3 is TGTGCCAGTAGGGTGATGGGCCCCCATCAATGTGAGCAGTTCTTC. It specifies CASRVMGPHQCEQFF.